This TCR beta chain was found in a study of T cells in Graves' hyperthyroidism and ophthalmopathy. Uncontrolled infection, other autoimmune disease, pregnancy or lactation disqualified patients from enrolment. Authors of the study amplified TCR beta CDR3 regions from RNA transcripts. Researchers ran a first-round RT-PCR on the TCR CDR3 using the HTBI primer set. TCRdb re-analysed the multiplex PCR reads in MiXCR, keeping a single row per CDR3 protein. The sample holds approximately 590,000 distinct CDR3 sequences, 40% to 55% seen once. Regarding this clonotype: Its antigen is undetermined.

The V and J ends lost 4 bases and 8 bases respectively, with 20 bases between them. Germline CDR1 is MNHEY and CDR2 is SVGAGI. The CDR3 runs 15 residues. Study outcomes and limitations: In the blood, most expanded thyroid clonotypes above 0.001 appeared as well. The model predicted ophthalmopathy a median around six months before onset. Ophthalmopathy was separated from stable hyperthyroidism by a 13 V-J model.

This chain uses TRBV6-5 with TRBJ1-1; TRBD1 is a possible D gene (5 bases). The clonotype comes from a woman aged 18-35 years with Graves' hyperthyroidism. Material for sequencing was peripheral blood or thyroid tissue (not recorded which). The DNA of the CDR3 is TGTGCCAGCAGTTTGTCGAGGGACGCCGGATTCGAAGCTTTCTTT. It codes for CASSLSRDAGFEAFF.